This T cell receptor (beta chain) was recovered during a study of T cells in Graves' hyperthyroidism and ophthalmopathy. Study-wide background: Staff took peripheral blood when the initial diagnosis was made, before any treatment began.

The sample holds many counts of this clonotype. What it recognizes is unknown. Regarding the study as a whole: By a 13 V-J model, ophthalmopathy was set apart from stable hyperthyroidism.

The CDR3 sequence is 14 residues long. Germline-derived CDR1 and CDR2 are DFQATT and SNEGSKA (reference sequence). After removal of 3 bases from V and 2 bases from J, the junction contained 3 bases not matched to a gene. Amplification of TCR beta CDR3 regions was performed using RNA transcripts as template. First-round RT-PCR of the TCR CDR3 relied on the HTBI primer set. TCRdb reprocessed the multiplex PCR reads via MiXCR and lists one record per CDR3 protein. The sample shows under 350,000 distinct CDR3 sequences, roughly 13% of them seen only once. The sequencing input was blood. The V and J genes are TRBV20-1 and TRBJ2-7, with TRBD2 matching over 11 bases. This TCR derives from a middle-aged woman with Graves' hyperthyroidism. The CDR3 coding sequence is TGCAGTGCTAGGACTAGCGGGAACACCTACGAGCAGTACTTC. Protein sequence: CSARTSGNTYEQYF.